Listed here are 19 T cell receptor beta chains from one sample, sequenced in a study of blood T cell repertoires in COVID-19 (dated by TCRdb to the early 2020s). Preparation of the library involved the immunoSEQ multiplex PCR assay. TCRdb stores this immuneACCESS table with in-frame sequences only. Part of the clones is absent; in the studies checked, under half of the shortfall reflects unresolved V genes, and no reason is known for the rest. Within this sample are a few hundred thousand clones, with approximately 86% of them counted one time only. 0.75% to 1% of the sample comes from the top ten. The sample comprised PBMCs or T cells enriched from blood (not recorded which). These receptors originate from a woman in her twenties or thirties who had recovered from COVID-19.

This clone was found once. This sequence joins TRBV19 and TRBJ2-7; no definite D call. Trimming left V 5 bases short and J 4 bases short, with 6 bases between. This CDR3 comprises 11 residues. Germline values: CDR1 LNHDA, CDR2 SQIVND (reference sequence). The CDR3 DNA reads as TGTGCCAGTAGTTCCAGTTACGAGCAGTACTTC. Amino acids: CASSSSYEQYF.

The chain employs TRBV12-3 or TRBV12-4 and TRBJ1-1, with TRBD1 matching 7 bases. The CDR3 has 13 residues. The J segment lost 7 bases and the V segment lost 3 bases, leaving 5 bases of the junction unmatched. DNA for the CDR3: TGTGCCAGCAGTTTCCTTGGGACAGATGAAGCTTTCTTT. Protein product: CASSFLGTDEAFF.

This chain uses TRBV9 with TRBJ2-5; D is perhaps TRBD2 (6 bases). The V end was cut by 1 base, the J end by 2 bases, with 9 bases between. CDR3 length: 14 residues. The germline gives CDR1 SGDLS, CDR2 YYNGEE. This CDR3 reads CASSVLAFQETQYF. The DNA for the CDR3 is TGTGCCAGCAGCGTACTAGCGTTTCAAGAGACCCAGTACTTC.

The chain joins TRBV28 to TRBJ2-5, with TRBD2 matching over 16 bases. Per germline, CDR1 MDHEN and CDR2 SYDVKM. The junction had 8 bases not matched to a gene; V was cut back by 4 bases and J by 3 bases. The CDR3 runs 18 residues. This CDR3 is CASSSPLGTSGGEETQYF. The CDR3 nucleotides read TGTGCCAGCAGTTCCCCACTCGGGACTAGCGGGGGGGAAGAGACCCAGTACTTC. Drawing the rest from reference TRBV28 and TRBJ2-5, the complete variable domain is DVKVTQSSRYLVKRTGEKVFLECVQDMDHENMFWYRQDPGLGLRLIYFSYDVKMKEKGDIPEGYSVSREKKERFSLILESASTNQTSMYLCASSSPLGTSGGEETQYFGPGTRLLVL.

The chain employs TRBV5-1 and TRBJ2-1; TRBD2 matches at 8 bases. CDR3 length: 17 amino acids. V lost 0 bases and J lost 6; bases outside the gene matches: 11. The germline V gene encodes CDR1 SGHRS and CDR2 YFSETQ. In nucleotides, the CDR3 is TGCGCCAGCAGCTTGGCGGGGAGCGGGAGTCGGCTCAATGAGCAGTTCTTC. It encodes CASSLAGSGSRLNEQFF.

This chain joins TRBV27 and TRBJ2-7, with TRBD2 matching over 15 bases. Germline V lookup: CDR1 MNHEY, CDR2 SMNVEV (reference sequence). Germline trimming cut 3 bases from V and 4 bases from J; bases unmatched to any gene: 13. This CDR3 has 19 amino acids. The DNA for the CDR3 is TGTGCCAGCAGTTTCGGAGGGTCCGGGACTAGCGGGAGGTGGTACGAGCAGTACTTC. Translating it yields CASSFGGSGTSGRWYEQYF.

The chain links TRBV9 to TRBJ2-2; D is possibly TRBD1 (6 bases). The CDR3 runs 16 residues. CDR1 is SGDLS and CDR2 is YYNGEE in the germline V gene. V dropped 0 bases and J dropped 5 bases, with 14 bases sitting between them. CDR3: CASSVDGARGTGELFF. CDR3 in DNA: TGTGCCAGCAGCGTAGACGGCGCCAGGGGAACCGGGGAGCTGTTTTTT. Full variable domain (outside the CDR3, taken from reference TRBV9 and TRBJ2-2): DSGVTQTPKHLITATGQRVTLRCSPRSGDLSVYWYQQSLDQGLQFLIQYYNGEERAKGNILERFSAQQFPDLHSELNLSSLELGDSALYFCASSVDGARGTGELFFGEGSRLTVL.

This sequence joins TRBV5-1 and TRBJ2-3, with a possible D match to TRBD1 (6 bases). CDR1 is SGHRS and CDR2 is YFSETQ in the germline V gene. The CDR3 runs to 20 residues. Between the trimmed V and J ends, which lost 4 bases and 2 bases, there was a span of 29 bases. The CDR3 DNA reads TGCGCCAGCAGCCTAGACGTCAGGGGCCGAAATCCGTCCGTCACAGATACGCAGTATTTT. Residues: CASSLDVRGRNPSVTDTQYF.

V is TRBV4-3 and J is TRBJ1-5; perhaps TRBD1 as D (6 bases). The CDR3 runs 15 residues. The germline CDR1 and CDR2 sequences are LGHNA and YSLEER. V lost 2 bases, J lost 8 bases, and 16 bases lay in between. CDR3 residues: CASSQTYRAGEPQHF. The CDR3 DNA is TGCGCCAGCAGCCAAACCTACAGGGCCGGGGAGCCCCAGCATTTT.

This clone was counted between two and nine times. The rearrangement links TRBV7-9 to TRBJ1-2; TRBD1 is a possible D gene (6 bases). The CDR3 totals 14 residues. The V gene's germline CDR1 is SEHNR and CDR2 FQNEAQ (reference sequence). V was cut by 1 base and J by 2 bases, with 8 bases left in between. The CDR3 DNA reads TGTGCCAGCAGCTTAGAAGGGGGAAACTATGGCTACACCTTC. Amino acids: CASSLEGGNYGYTF.

The rearrangement links TRBV7-8 to TRBJ1-5, with D maybe TRBD1 (5 bases). Germline assignment: CDR1 SGHVS and CDR2 FQNEAQ. The V gene lost 7 bases and the J gene lost 3 bases, with 13 bases spanning the gap. There are 14 residues in the CDR3. CDR3 DNA sequence: TGTGCCAGCACCCTGGGGCCGGCCAATCAGCCCCAGCATTTT. Translating gives CASTLGPANQPQHF. The full variable domain, rest sourced from reference TRBV7-8 and TRBJ1-5, is GAGVSQSPRYKVAKRGQDVALRCDPISGHVSLFWYQQALGQGPEFLTYFQNEAQLDKSGLPSDRFFAERPEGSVSTLKIQRTQQEDSAVYLCASTLGPANQPQHFGDGTRLSIL.

The V and J genes are TRBV20-1 and TRBJ2-7; the match to TRBD2 covers 7 bases. The ends lost 6 bases at V and 4 bases at J; junction bases unmatched: 3. Per the germline V gene, CDR1 is DFQATT and CDR2 is SNEGSKA (reference sequence). The CDR3 is 11 residues long. The CDR3 nucleotides are TGCAGTGCCGGGGGAGGGTACGAGCAGTACTTC. This gives the protein CSAGGGYEQYF.

The chain links TRBV6-5 to TRBJ2-7; 7 nucleotides agree with TRBD2. The CDR3 contains 14 residues. Germline CDR1 reads MNHEY; CDR2 reads SVGAGI. V gave up 8 bases and J gave up 0 bases; unmatched junction bases: 7. CDR3 amino acids: CASAASGASYEQYF. Written as DNA, the CDR3 is TGTGCCAGCGCCGCCAGCGGGGCCTCCTACGAGCAGTACTTC.

The V call is TRBV5-8, the J call TRBJ2-7; weak D call: TRBD2 (6 bases). The length of the CDR3 is 16 residues. Germline CDR1 is SGHTS and CDR2 is YDEGEE. Trimming stripped 0 bases from V and 1 base from J, with 14 bases between. The CDR3 DNA is TGTGCCAGCAGCTTGGGCCGGACGGAGGGGTCCTACGAGCAGTACTTC. It encodes CASSLGRTEGSYEQYF.

The chain employs TRBV12-3 or TRBV12-4 and TRBJ2-7; D is undetermined. The V and J ends lost 3 bases and 7 bases respectively, with 13 bases between them. This CDR3 contains 13 residues. The CDR3 nucleotides read TGTGCCAGCAGTTTTCGCCAGACTGGGGAGCAGTACTTC. Translation: CASSFRQTGEQYF.

The chain joins TRBV28 to TRBJ1-2; 7 positions match TRBD1. CDR1 is MDHEN and CDR2 is SYDVKM in the germline V gene. The CDR3 covers 15 residues. V was pared by 4 bases and J by 7 bases, with 12 bases of the junction left unmatched. This chain's CDR3 is CASSSEEGQARGYTF. The CDR3 coding sequence is TGTGCCAGCAGTTCGGAAGAAGGACAGGCACGTGGCTACACCTTC.

This sequence joins TRBV12-3 or TRBV12-4 and TRBJ2-4, with 8 positions matching TRBD2. V lost 5 bases to trimming and J lost 8 bases; unmatched junction nucleotides: 5. CDR3 length: 13 residues. The CDR3 region has the DNA TGTGCCAGCAGTGAAGGACTAGCCCACATTCAGTACTTC. It codes for CASSEGLAHIQYF.

The chain is built from TRBV9 and TRBJ1-3; the D is unclear. Germline-derived CDR1 and CDR2 are SGDLS and YYNGEE. This CDR3 is 15 amino acids long. Between the trimmed V and J ends, which lost 6 bases and 0 bases, there was a span of 13 bases. CDR3 in amino acids: CASTNGGGSGNTIYF. DNA for the CDR3: TGTGCCAGCACCAACGGTGGAGGCTCTGGAAACACCATATATTTT.

The chain couples TRBV7-3 to TRBJ2-3; D is undetermined. This CDR3 is built from 13 residues. In germline, CDR1 is SGHTA, CDR2 FQGTGA. Between the trimmed V and J ends, which lost 5 bases and 1 base, there was a span of 7 bases. CDR3 amino acids: CASSLARTDTQYF. CDR3 nucleotide sequence: TGTGCCAGCAGCCTGGCCCGCACAGATACGCAGTATTTT.